Following are 10 T cell receptor beta chains from one sample sequenced in a study of immune evolution from preneoplasia to lung adenocarcinoma. Profiled with immunoSEQ multiplex PCR; TCRdb holds only in-frame clones, not every one. The sample shows 30,000 to 45,000 clones, under 85% of them seen only once. The specimen was FFPE invasive lung adenocarcinoma tissue. The receptors were gathered from a person between 60 and 69 years old with lung adenocarcinoma.

In its sample, this clone was seen once. The chain has TRBV11-3 and TRBJ2-5; TRBD2 matches at 13 bases. Trimming removed 5 bases from V and 3 bases from J; junction bases left unmatched: 3. This CDR3 has 15 amino acids. Per germline, CDR1 SGHNT and CDR2 YENEEA. The CDR3 DNA reads as TGTGCCAGCAGCACCGGGACTAGCGGGGAAGAGACCCAGTACTTC. The encoded protein is CASSTGTSGEETQYF.

This sequence joins TRBV30 and TRBJ2-3, with 9 bases identical to TRBD2. The J segment lost 4 bases and the V segment lost 3 bases, leaving 8 bases of the junction unmatched. The length of the CDR3 is 15 residues. CDR1 and CDR2 (germline): GTSNPN, SVGIG (reference sequence). In DNA, the CDR3 is TGTGCCTGGAGAGTGCGTAGCGGGAGCGCAGATACGCAGTATTTT. This codes for CAWRVRSGSADTQYF. Looking up the rest from reference TRBV30 and TRBJ2-3 gives the full variable domain: SQTIHQWPATLVQPVGSPLSLECTVEGTSNPNLYWYRQAAGRGLQLLFYSVGIGQISSEVPQNLSASRPQDRQFILSSKKLLLSDSGFYLCAWRVRSGSADTQYFGPGTRLTVL.

The chain joins TRBV27 to TRBJ2-7; TRBD2 matches 13 bases. The ends lost 6 bases at V and 7 bases at J; junction bases unmatched: 12. The CDR3 has 16 amino acids. CDR1 is MNHEY and CDR2 is SMNVEV in the germline V gene (reference sequence). CDR3 DNA sequence: TGTGCCAGCAGCTCCCCCGGACTAGCGGGAGTTCGGGAGCAGTACTTC. Encoded protein: CASSSPGLAGVREQYF.

V usage is TRBV7-2 and J usage is TRBJ1-5; D unclear. V dropped 5 bases and J dropped 1 base, with 9 bases sitting between them. Germline-derived CDR1 and CDR2 are SGHTA and FQGNSA. This CDR3 spans 14 amino acids. CDR3 DNA sequence: TGTGCCAGCAGCGCTCTGAGCAGCAATCAGCCCCAGCATTTT. It translates to CASSALSSNQPQHF.

The gene calls are TRBV5-4 and TRBJ2-3; D is perhaps TRBD2 (6 bases). V lost 0 bases and J 9 bases, leaving 11 bases between the germline ends. In germline, CDR1 is SGHNT, CDR2 YYREEE (reference sequence). This CDR3 contains 13 residues. CDR3 in amino acids: CASSLARGGTQYF. The CDR3 coding sequence is TGTGCCAGCAGCTTGGCTAGGGGAGGAACGCAGTATTTT.

The chain employs TRBV28 and TRBJ2-1; D not resolved. The germline CDR1 and CDR2 sequences are MDHEN and SYDVKM. This CDR3 is 16 amino acids long. V lost 1 base and J 3 bases, leaving 13 bases between the germline ends. CDR3 DNA: TGTGCCAGCAGTTTATTAACAAGCTACGACTACAATGAGCAGTTCTTC. Its protein product is CASSLLTSYDYNEQFF.

Only a few counts were recorded for this clone. J is TRBJ2-5 and V is TRBV5-5; D is possibly TRBD1 (6 bases). V was pared by 0 bases and J by 5 bases, with 11 bases between. The CDR3 runs to 14 residues. CDR1 is SGHKS, CDR2 YYEKEE, per germline (reference sequence). CDR3 residues: CASSLGGRAETQYF. In nucleotides, the CDR3 is TGTGCCAGCAGCTTGGGGGGGCGAGCGGAGACCCAGTACTTC.

The rearrangement links TRBV4-1 to TRBJ2-3; the match to TRBD2 covers 10 bases. Germline CDR1 is MGHRA and CDR2 is YSYEKL. The CDR3 runs 18 residues. The V segment lost 0 bases and the J segment 4 bases; nucleotides outside the gene matches: 10. This CDR3 reads CASSQDPASGSRSDTQYF. As DNA, the CDR3 is TGCGCCAGCAGCCAAGATCCGGCTAGCGGGAGTCGGTCAGATACGCAGTATTTT.

V gene TRBV6-6 combines with J gene TRBJ2-4, with D unresolved. CDR1 and CDR2 (germline): MNHNY, SVGAGI (reference sequence). V was cut by 7 bases and J by 1 base, with 14 bases left in between. The CDR3 runs 15 residues. The CDR3 region is CASTLRGGAKNIQYF. CDR3 nucleotide sequence: TGTGCCAGCACCCTCCGAGGTGGTGCCAAAAACATTCAGTACTTC.

The rearrangement joins TRBV2 to TRBJ1-4, with D possibly being TRBD1 (5 bases). With 7 bases removed from V and 4 bases from J, the gap between germline ends came to 10 bases. This CDR3 has 13 amino acids. Germline assignment: CDR1 SNHLY and CDR2 FYNNEI. CDR3 sequence: CASKGQSNEKLFF. CDR3 sequence (DNA): TGTGCCAGCAAGGGGCAGAGTAATGAAAAACTGTTTTTT.